This TCR beta chain stems from a study of spatial heterogeneity in lung cancer. Findings of the study overall: Whereas they appeared in blood less at follow-up, ubiquitous expanded tumor TCRs appeared there more at resection.

TCRdb re-derived calls from the 5' RACE reads in MiXCR, one entry per CDR3 protein. The profile shows around 74,000 distinct CDR3 sequences, roughly 14% of them singletons. This CDR3 comprises 13 residues. The V end lost 0 bases, the J end lost 8 bases, and 11 bases lay between the germline ends. Germline lookup yields CDR1 SGDLS and CDR2 YYNGEE. There are many counts of this clonotype. The antigen remains undetermined. Time point denoted: sample taken at primary tumor resection. Unsorted whole RNA of tumor, nontumor lung or frozen PBMC was sequenced. Sequences were derived from PBMCs, sampled at surgery. The TCR sequence derives from a male donor with early-stage non-small cell lung cancer. The J gene is TRBJ1-2, the V gene TRBV9, with TRBD1 as a possible D gene (6 bases). CDR3 sequence (DNA): TGTGCCAGCAGCGTAGAGGGGGATGGAGGCTACACCTTC. It specifies CASSVEGDGGYTF.